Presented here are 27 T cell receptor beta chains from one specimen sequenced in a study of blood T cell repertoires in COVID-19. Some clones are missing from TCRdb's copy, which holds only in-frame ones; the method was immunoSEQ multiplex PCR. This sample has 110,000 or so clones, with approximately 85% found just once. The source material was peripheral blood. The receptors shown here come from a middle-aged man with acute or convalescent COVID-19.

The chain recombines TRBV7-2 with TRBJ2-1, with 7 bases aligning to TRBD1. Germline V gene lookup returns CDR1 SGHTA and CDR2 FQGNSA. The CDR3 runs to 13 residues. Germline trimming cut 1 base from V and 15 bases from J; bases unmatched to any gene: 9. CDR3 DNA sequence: TGTGCCAGCAGCTTAGAATCGGGCAGGGGGTCGTTCTTC. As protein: CASSLESGRGSFF.

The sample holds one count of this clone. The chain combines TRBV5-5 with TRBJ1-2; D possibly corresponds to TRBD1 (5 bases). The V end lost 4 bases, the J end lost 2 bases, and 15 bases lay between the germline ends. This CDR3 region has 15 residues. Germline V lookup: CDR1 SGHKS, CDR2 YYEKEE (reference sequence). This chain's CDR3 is CASSPSSGENYGYTF. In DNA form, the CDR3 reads TGTGCCAGCAGCCCGAGTTCGGGGGAGAACTATGGCTACACCTTC.

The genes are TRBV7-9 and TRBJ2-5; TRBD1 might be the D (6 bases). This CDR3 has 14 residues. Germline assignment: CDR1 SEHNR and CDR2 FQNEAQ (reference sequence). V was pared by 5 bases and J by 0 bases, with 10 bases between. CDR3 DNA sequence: TGTGCCAGCAGCGCCGGACAGCACCAAGAGACCCAGTACTTC. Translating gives CASSAGQHQETQYF.

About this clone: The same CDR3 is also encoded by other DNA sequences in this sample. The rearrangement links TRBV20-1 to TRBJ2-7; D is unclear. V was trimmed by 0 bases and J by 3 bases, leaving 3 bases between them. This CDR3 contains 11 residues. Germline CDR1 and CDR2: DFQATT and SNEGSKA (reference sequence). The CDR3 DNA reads TGCAGTGCTAGAGATAGCTACGAGCAGTACTTC. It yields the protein CSARDSYEQYF.

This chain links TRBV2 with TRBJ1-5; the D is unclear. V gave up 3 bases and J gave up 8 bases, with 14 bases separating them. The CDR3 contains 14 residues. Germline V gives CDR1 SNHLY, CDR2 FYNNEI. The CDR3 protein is CASSDVSGLEPQHF. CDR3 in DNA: TGTGCCAGCAGTGATGTTTCGGGGTTGGAGCCCCAGCATTTT.

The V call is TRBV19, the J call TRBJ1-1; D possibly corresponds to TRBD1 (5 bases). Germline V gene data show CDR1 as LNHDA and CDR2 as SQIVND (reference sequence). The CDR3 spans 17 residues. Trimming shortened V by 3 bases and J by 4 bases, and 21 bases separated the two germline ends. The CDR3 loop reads CASSIPVLGRVSTEAFF. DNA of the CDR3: TGTGCCAGTAGTATCCCAGTTTTAGGCAGGGTCTCCACTGAAGCTTTCTTT. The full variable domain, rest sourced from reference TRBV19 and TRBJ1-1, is DGGITQSPKYLFRKEGQNVTLSCEQNLNHDAMYWYRQDPGQGLRLIYYSQIVNDFQKGDIAEGYSVSREKKESFPLTVTSAQKNPTAFYLCASSIPVLGRVSTEAFFGQGTRLTVV.

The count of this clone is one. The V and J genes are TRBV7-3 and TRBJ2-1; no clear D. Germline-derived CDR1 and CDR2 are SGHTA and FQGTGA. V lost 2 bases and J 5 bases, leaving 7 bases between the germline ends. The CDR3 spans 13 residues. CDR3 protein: CASSLYSNNEQFF. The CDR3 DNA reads TGTGCCAGCAGCTTATACAGCAACAATGAGCAGTTCTTC.

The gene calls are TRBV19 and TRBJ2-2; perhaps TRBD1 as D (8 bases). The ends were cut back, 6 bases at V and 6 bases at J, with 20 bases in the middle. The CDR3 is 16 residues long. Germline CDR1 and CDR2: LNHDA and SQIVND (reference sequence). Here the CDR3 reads CASRPRTGRVPGELFF. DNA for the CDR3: TGTGCCAGTAGACCCAGGACAGGGAGGGTGCCCGGGGAGCTGTTTTTT.

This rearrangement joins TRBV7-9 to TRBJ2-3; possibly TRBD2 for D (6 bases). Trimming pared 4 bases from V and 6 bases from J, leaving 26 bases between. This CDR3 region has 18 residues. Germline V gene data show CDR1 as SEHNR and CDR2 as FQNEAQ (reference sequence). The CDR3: CASSSKIVAGSGSDTQYF. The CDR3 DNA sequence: TGTGCCAGCAGCTCAAAAATAGTGGCGGGGTCAGGGTCGGATACGCAGTATTTT.

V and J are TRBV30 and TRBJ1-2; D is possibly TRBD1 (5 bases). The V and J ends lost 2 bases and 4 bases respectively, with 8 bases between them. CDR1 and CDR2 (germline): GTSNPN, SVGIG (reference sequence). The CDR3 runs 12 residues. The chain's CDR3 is CAWSTGIYGYTF. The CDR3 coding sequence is TGTGCCTGGAGTACAGGAATCTATGGCTACACCTTC.

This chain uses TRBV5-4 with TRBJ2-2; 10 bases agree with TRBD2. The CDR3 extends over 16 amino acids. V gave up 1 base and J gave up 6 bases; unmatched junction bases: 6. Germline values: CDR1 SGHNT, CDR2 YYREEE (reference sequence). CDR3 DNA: TGTGCCAGCAGCTTGCCCCGTCTAGCGGGGGCCGGGGAGCTGTTTTTT. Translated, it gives CASSLPRLAGAGELFF.

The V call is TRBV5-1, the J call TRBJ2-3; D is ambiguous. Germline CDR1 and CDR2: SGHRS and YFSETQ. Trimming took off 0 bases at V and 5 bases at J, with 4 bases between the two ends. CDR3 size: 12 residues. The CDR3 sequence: CASSLAQDTQYF. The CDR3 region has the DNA TGCGCCAGCAGCTTGGCCCAAGATACGCAGTATTTT.

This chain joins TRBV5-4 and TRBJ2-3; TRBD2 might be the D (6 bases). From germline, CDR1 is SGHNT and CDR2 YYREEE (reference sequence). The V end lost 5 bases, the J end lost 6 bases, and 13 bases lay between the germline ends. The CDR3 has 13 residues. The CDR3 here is CASSTKAGDTQYF. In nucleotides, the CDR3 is TGTGCCAGCAGTACCAAGGCGGGGGATACGCAGTATTTT.

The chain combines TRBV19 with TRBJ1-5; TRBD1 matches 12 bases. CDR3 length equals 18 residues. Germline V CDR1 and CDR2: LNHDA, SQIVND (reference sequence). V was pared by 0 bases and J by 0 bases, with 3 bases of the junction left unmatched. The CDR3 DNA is TGTGCCAGTAGTATAGAGGGACAGGGGGCTTTTAGCAATCAGCCCCAGCATTTT. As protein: CASSIEGQGAFSNQPQHF. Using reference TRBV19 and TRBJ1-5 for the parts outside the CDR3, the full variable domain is DGGITQSPKYLFRKEGQNVTLSCEQNLNHDAMYWYRQDPGQGLRLIYYSQIVNDFQKGDIAEGYSVSREKKESFPLTVTSAQKNPTAFYLCASSIEGQGAFSNQPQHFGDGTRLSIL.

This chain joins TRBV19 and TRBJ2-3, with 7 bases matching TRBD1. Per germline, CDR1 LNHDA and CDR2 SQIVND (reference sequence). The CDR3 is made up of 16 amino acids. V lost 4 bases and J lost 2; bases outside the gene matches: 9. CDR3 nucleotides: TGTGCCAGTAGTAGGGGGACAGCAATAAACACAGATACGCAGTATTTT. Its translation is CASSRGTAINTDTQYF. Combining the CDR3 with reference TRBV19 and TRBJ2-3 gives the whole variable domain DGGITQSPKYLFRKEGQNVTLSCEQNLNHDAMYWYRQDPGQGLRLIYYSQIVNDFQKGDIAEGYSVSREKKESFPLTVTSAQKNPTAFYLCASSRGTAINTDTQYFGPGTRLTVL.

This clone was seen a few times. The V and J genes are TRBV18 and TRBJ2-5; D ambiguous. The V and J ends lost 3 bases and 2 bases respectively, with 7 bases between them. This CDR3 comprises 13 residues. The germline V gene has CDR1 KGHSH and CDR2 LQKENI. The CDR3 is CASSPSRQETQYF. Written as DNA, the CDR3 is TGTGCCAGCTCACCTTCCAGGCAAGAGACCCAGTACTTC.

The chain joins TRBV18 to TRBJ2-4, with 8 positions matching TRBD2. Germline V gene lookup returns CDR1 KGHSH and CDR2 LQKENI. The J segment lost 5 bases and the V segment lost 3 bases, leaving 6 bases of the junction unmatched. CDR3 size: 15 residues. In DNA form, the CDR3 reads TGTGCCAGCTCACCGACAGCGGGGGTGGAAAACATTCAGTACTTC. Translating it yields CASSPTAGVENIQYF.

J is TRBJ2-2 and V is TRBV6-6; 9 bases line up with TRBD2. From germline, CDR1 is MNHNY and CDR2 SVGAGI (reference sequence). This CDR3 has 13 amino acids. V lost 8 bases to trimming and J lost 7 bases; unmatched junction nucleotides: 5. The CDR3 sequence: CASQRGEYGELFF. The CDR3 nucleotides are TGTGCCAGCCAGCGGGGGGAATACGGGGAGCTGTTTTTT.

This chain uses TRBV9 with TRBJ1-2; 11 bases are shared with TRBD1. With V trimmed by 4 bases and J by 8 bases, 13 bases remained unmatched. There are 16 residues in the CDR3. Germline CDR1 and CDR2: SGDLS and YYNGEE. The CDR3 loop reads CASSPTPGQGARGYTF. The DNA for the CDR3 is TGTGCCAGCAGCCCTACCCCCGGACAGGGGGCAAGAGGCTACACCTTC.

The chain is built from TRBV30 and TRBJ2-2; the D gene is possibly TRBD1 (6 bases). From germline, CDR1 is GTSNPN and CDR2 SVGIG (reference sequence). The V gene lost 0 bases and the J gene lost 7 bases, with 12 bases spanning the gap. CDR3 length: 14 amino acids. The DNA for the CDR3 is TGTGCCTGGAGTGTACTGGGGGCCGGCGGGGAGCTGTTTTTT. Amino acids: CAWSVLGAGGELFF.

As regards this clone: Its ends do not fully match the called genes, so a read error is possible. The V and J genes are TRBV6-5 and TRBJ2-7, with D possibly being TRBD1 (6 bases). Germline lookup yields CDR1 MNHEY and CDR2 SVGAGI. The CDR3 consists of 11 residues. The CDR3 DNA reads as TGTACCAGCAGGGGCTTCGGCGAGCAGTACTTC. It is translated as CTSRGFGEQYF.

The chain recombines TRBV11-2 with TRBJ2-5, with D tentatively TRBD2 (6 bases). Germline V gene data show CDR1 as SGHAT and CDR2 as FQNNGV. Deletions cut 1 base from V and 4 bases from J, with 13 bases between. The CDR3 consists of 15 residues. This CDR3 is CASSLVEGLGETQYF. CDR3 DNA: TGTGCCAGCAGCTTAGTGGAGGGGCTGGGAGAGACCCAGTACTTC.

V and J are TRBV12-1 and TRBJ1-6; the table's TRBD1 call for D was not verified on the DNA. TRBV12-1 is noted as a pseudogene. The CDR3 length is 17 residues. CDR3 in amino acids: CATPDPQGACYNSPLHF. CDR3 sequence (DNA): TGTGCCACCCCGGATCCTCAGGGGGCCTGTTATAATTCACCCCTCCACTTT.

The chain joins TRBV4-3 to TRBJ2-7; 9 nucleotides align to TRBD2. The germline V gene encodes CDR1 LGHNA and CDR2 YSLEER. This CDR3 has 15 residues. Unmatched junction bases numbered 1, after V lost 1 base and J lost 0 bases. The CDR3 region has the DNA TGCGCCAGCAGCCAAGCTAGCGGGACCTCCTACGAGCAGTACTTC. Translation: CASSQASGTSYEQYF.

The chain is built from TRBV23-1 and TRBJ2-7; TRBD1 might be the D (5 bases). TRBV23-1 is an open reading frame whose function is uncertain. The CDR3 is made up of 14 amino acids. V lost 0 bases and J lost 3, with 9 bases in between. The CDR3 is CASSQSAGNYEQYF. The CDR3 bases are TGCGCCAGCAGTCAATCAGCAGGGAACTACGAGCAGTACTTC.

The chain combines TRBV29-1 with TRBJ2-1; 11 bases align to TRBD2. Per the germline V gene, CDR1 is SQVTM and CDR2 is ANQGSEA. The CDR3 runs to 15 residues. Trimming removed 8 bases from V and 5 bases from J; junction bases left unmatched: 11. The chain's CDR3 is CSIFTSGGEDNEQFF. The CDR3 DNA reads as TGCAGCATTTTCACTAGCGGGGGAGAAGACAATGAGCAGTTCTTC.

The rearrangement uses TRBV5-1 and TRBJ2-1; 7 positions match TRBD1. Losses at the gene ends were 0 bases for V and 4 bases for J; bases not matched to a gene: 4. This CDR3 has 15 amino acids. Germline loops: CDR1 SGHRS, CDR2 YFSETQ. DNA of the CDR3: TGCGCCAGCAGCTTGGTGGGGGACAGTTACAATGAGCAGTTCTTC. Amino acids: CASSLVGDSYNEQFF. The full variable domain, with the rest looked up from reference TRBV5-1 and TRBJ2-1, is KAGVTQTPRYLIKTRGQQVTLSCSPISGHRSVSWYQQTPGQGLQFLFEYFSETQRNKGNFPGRFSGRQFSNSRSEMNVSTLELGDSALYLCASSLVGDSYNEQFFGPGTRLTVL.